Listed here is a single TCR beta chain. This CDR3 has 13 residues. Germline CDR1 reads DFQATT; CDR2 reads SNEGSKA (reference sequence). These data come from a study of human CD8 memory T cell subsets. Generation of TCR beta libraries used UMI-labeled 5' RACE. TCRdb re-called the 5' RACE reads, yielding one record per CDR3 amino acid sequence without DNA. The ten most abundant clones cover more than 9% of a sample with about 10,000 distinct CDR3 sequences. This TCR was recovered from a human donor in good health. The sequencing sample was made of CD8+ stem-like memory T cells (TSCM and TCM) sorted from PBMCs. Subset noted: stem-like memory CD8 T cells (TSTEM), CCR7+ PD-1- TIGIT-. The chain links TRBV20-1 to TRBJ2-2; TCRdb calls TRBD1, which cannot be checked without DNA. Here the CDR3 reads CSATGTAIGELFF.